One sample yielded the 16 T cell receptor beta chains listed below, sequenced in a study of tumor-infiltrating lymphocytes in oesophageal squamous cell carcinoma. A single record per CDR3 protein comes from TCRdb applying MiXCR to the PCR reads. The sample contains about 20,000 distinct CDR3 sequences, 35% to 45% of which appear only once. Sequenced input: esophageal tumor tissue. The receptor set was obtained from a male donor with esophageal squamous cell carcinoma.

This clonotype was recorded a few times. J is TRBJ2-2 and V is TRBV7-3; D remains unclear. The germline V gene encodes CDR1 SGHTA and CDR2 FQGTGA. With 8 bases removed from V and 7 bases from J, the gap between germline ends came to 5 bases. This CDR3 is 10 amino acids long. The CDR3 sequence is CASFRGELFF. For the CDR3, the DNA is TGTGCCAGCTTCCGCGGGGAGCTGTTTTTT.

The rearrangement uses TRBV6-6 and TRBJ1-2; 7 bases match TRBD1. Trimming removed 6 bases from V and 2 bases from J; junction bases left unmatched: 3. Per germline, CDR1 MNHNY and CDR2 SVGAGI (reference sequence). This CDR3 has 13 residues. CDR3 protein: CASRTGQNYGYTF. Written as DNA, the CDR3 is TGTGCCAGCAGGACAGGGCAGAACTATGGCTACACCTTC.

This clonotype occurred a few times. J is TRBJ2-1 and V is TRBV7-6, with D perhaps matching TRBD1 (6 bases). Trimming removed 1 base at V and 7 bases at J, with 20 bases between. Germline CDR1 reads SGHVS; CDR2 reads FNYEAQ. The length of the CDR3 is 17 residues. CDR3 bases: TGTGCCAGCAGCTTAGTTCACAGGGCAGGGTTTGGTAATGAGCAGTTCTTC. It is translated as CASSLVHRAGFGNEQFF. The complete variable domain, with remaining parts taken from reference TRBV7-6 and TRBJ2-1, reads GAGVSQSPRYKVTKRGQDVALRCDPISGHVSLYWYRQALGQGPEFLTYFNYEAQQDKSGLPNDRFSAERPEGSISTLTIQRTEQRDSAMYRCASSLVHRAGFGNEQFFGPGTRLTVL.

Details on this clonotype: Because it lacks the conserved phenylalanine or tryptophan at the end, this CDR3 is likely a read error. The DNA is left out, because the CDR3 cannot be placed on it with certainty; the CDR3 is given as TCRdb lists it. The J gene is TRBJ2-1, the V gene TRBV12-3 or TRBV12-4; the D call of TRBD1 is as the table states it, not checked on the DNA. The CDR3 adds up to 16 amino acids, both ends counted. CDR3 sequence reads: CASSLATAGYEQYFGA.

V and J are TRBV11-1 and TRBJ2-1; D assignment may be TRBD1 or TRBD2 (5 bases each). The CDR3 covers 16 residues. The germline CDR1 and CDR2 sequences are SGHAT and FQDESV (reference sequence). V lost 3 bases to trimming and J lost 9 bases, with 21 bases between them. The CDR3, as DNA: TGTGCCAGCAGCTTCTGGGGACGTACACAAATGGGTGAGCAGTTCTTC. Translating it yields CASSFWGRTQMGEQFF.

With respect to this clonotype: An end of the junction does not agree with germline; a read error may underlie this. V is TRBV28 and J is TRBJ2-1; 10 bases fit TRBD1. Germline V lookup: CDR1 MDHEN, CDR2 SYDVKM. The CDR3 spans 18 residues. CDR3 nucleotide sequence: TGCGCCAGCAGTTTATTGGGGTTTGGGGGACAGGGGTACAATGAGCAGTTCTTC. This encodes CASSLLGFGGQGYNEQFF.

This clonotype was picked up many times. The chain joins TRBV5-1 to TRBJ2-2, with D perhaps TRBD2 (6 bases). This CDR3 contains 16 residues. V lost 3 bases and J lost 0, with 12 bases in between. Germline V gene sequence: CDR1 SGHRS, CDR2 YFSETQ. As DNA, the CDR3 is TGCGCCAGCAGCTACGAAGCGGGTGCGAACACCGGGGAGCTGTTTTTT. This codes for CASSYEAGANTGELFF.

This clonotype was recorded many times. V is TRBV19 and J is TRBJ1-1; TRBD1 matches at 9 bases. The germline V gene encodes CDR1 LNHDA and CDR2 SQIVND (reference sequence). V lost 5 bases and J lost 6; bases outside the gene matches: 7. This CDR3 is built from 14 residues. The CDR3 coding sequence is TGTGCCAGTAGTGCGGACAGGGGCCGGGCTGAAGCTTTCTTT. Protein product: CASSADRGRAEAFF.

This clonotype appeared many times. The J gene is TRBJ2-7, the V gene TRBV19; 14 positions agree with TRBD2. The junction had 1 base not matched to a gene; V was cut back by 3 bases and J by 6 bases. The CDR3 has 14 amino acids. The V gene's germline CDR1 is LNHDA and CDR2 SQIVND (reference sequence). The CDR3, as DNA: TGTGCCAGTAGTATTGGACTAGCGGGAGGCGAGCAGTACTTC. Its translation: CASSIGLAGGEQYF.

Judged by abundance, this clonotype is medium-sized (0.01 to 0.1%). J is TRBJ2-1 and V is TRBV7-6; D not certain. With 5 bases removed from V and 6 bases from J, the gap between germline ends came to 8 bases. This CDR3 has 12 residues. Germline V gives CDR1 SGHVS, CDR2 FNYEAQ. In DNA form, the CDR3 reads TGTGCCAGCAGCGCTGGGTCCAATGAGCAGTTCTTC. It is translated as CASSAGSNEQFF.

This clonotype was counted only a few times. This chain joins TRBV19 and TRBJ1-5, with 9 positions matching TRBD1. The ends lost 5 bases at V and 3 bases at J; junction bases unmatched: 2. The CDR3 spans 14 residues. The germline gives CDR1 LNHDA, CDR2 SQIVND (reference sequence). CDR3 coding DNA: TGTGCCAGTAGTCGGACAGGGGACAATCAGCCCCAGCATTTT. This sequence encodes CASSRTGDNQPQHF.

On this clonotype itself: Lacking the conserved final phenylalanine or tryptophan, this CDR3 likely reflects a read error. It is unclear where the CDR3 begins or ends on the DNA, so no DNA is shown, and the CDR3 is as TCRdb lists it. The CDR3 reads CASSLGGSNYGYTFGS. The V call is TRBV5-3, the J call TRBJ2-7; the D call in the table, TRBD1, was not verified against the DNA. TRBV5-3 is designated an ORF whose function remains uncertain. The CDR3 is made up of 16 amino acids, end residues included.

The table lists this clonotype with a few counts. This chain connects TRBV15 to TRBJ2-2, with unresolved D. This CDR3 region has 13 residues. The germline V and J ends were trimmed by 3 bases and 1 base, with 3 bases remaining between them. In germline, CDR1 is LNHNV, CDR2 YYDKDF (reference sequence). The CDR3 DNA reads as TGTGCCACCAGCAGTGGGAACACCGGGGAGCTGTTTTTT. It translates to CATSSGNTGELFF.

This clonotype was detected many times. The chain recombines TRBV5-6 with TRBJ1-5; no definite D call. The V end lost 0 bases, the J end lost 3 bases, and 7 bases lay between the germline ends. CDR1 is SGHDT and CDR2 is YYEEEE in the germline V gene. CDR3 size: 14 residues. The CDR3 sequence: CASSLGGINQPQHF. CDR3 DNA sequence: TGTGCCAGCAGCTTGGGTGGGATCAATCAGCCCCAGCATTTT.

J is TRBJ2-1 and V is TRBV15, with D perhaps matching TRBD1 (6 bases). Germline CDR1 reads LNHNV; CDR2 reads YYDKDF (reference sequence). Trimming pared 0 bases from V and 7 bases from J, leaving 16 bases between. The length of the CDR3 is 16 residues. The CDR3 DNA follows: TGTGCCACCAGCAGAGATTTACCAGGGGCTAGAAATGAGCAGTTCTTC. Protein product: CATSRDLPGARNEQFF.

This clonotype was seen only a few times. CDR3 protein: CASSLAWGQGETQYF. The CDR3 nucleotides read TGTGCCAGCAGCTTGGCCTGGGGGCAGGGGGAGACCCAGTACTTC. The V gene is TRBV5-5, the J gene TRBJ2-1; possible D gene TRBD1, 6 bases. The J call may be in error: the DNA end matches TRBJ2-5 better. There are 15 residues in the CDR3. Germline V CDR1 and CDR2: SGHKS, YYEKEE (reference sequence).